This entry features one T cell receptor (beta chain) sequence. The source of the sample is a study of T cells after yellow fever vaccination. One entry per CDR3 protein, called by TCRdb with MiXCR from the 5' RACE reads. Of a few hundred thousand distinct CDR3 sequences in the sample, around 21% are singletons; the top ten hold roughly an eighth. Germline CDR1 reads KGHSH; CDR2 reads LQKENI. V lost 3 bases to trimming and J lost 4 bases, with 10 bases between them. The CDR3 consists of 13 residues. The chain links TRBV18 to TRBJ2-7; D ambiguous. This clonotype was obtained from a man aged 30-40 years who received the YFV17D yellow fever vaccine. This specimen was PBMCs, taken 15 days after the yellow fever booster vaccination. As DNA, the CDR3 is TGTGCCAGCTCACCCGTCGTGGATTACGAGCAGTACTTC. Its protein product is CASSPVVDYEQYF.